Reported below is one T cell receptor beta chain. Its antigen is unknown. Sequencing was performed with immunoSEQ multiplex PCR; in TCRdb, only in-frame clones are kept and a portion is missing. The table shows more than 1.2 million clones, with approximately 98.5% occurring only once. This sample was taken from a study of shared clonotypes between healthy human individuals. Findings of the study overall: Clonotypes shared by all four sorted-subset donors had higher generation probabilities than non-shared clonotypes.

In germline, CDR1 is MNHEY, CDR2 SVGAGI. The CDR3 length is 15 residues. Germline trimming cut 5 bases from V and 10 bases from J; bases unmatched to any gene: 11. The donors, healthy adults who were HIV-negative, had experienced no recent acute infections or vaccinations. CD4+ cells yielded CD45RA+ naive and CD45RA-negative memory subsets. This chain uses TRBV6-5 with TRBJ2-1; 10 bases are shared with TRBD2. This sequence originates from a young man in good health. The sample was naive CD4+ T cells sorted from blood. The subset here: CD45RA+ positively selected. Here the CDR3 DNA reads TGTGCCAGCAGTCGTCCGGGACTAGCGTTGTACGAGCAGTTCTTC. It translates to CASSRPGLALYEQFF.